This T cell receptor (beta chain) was identified during a study of PD-1 blockade in classical Hodgkin lymphoma. CDR3 length: 15 residues. In germline, CDR1 is SNHLY, CDR2 FYNNEI. V was shortened by 6 bases and J by 3 bases, with 18 bases between the two germline ends. Clones were read by immunoSEQ multiplex PCR, and TCRdb kept only the in-frame ones, dropping some. The sample shows roughly 94,000 clones, roughly 91% of them seen only once. This sample's time point: cycle 4 day 1 (C4D1), after 6 weeks of nivolumab. Autologous stem cell transplantation was followed by relapse in every patient, and brentuximab vedotin exposure varied. This clone was detected only a few times.

Sequenced material: peripheral blood mononuclear cells (PBMCs), taken before the fourth cycle of nivolumab. The receptor was derived from a human donor with classical Hodgkin lymphoma. J is TRBJ2-7 and V is TRBV2, with TRBD2 as a possible D gene (6 bases). The chain's CDR3 is CASSGLAGSSYEQYF. DNA of the CDR3: TGTGCCAGCAGCGGGCTGGCGGGATCCAGCTACGAGCAGTACTTC.